What follows is one T cell receptor (beta chain) and its context. V lost 1 base and J 4 bases, leaving 15 bases between the germline ends. The CDR3 has 16 amino acids. Germline CDR1 KGHSH, CDR2 LQKENI. Described treatment: 15 to 20 received Ad26.COV2.S at low or high dose, single or two shots; a few received placebo; per-sample allocation not given. Samples were taken on day 63 after the first vaccine or placebo injection. The data stem from a study of Ad26.COV2.S vaccination and SARS-CoV-2 variants. This table comes from immunoSEQ multiplex PCR, and its TCRdb copy is limited to in-frame clones, with some not included. The sample lists under 550,000 clones; 75% to 95% were seen once.

This chain joins TRBV18 and TRBJ2-3, with no clear D. Specimen: peripheral blood, collected in a trial of Ad26.COV2.S vaccine versus placebo. This sequence originates from a person aged 18-60 years who received the Ad26.COV2.S COVID-19 vaccine or a placebo. The CDR3 DNA reads TGTGCCAGCTCACCACGTCTCCCTGAGATCGCAGATACGCAGTATTTT. Its translation: CASSPRLPEIADTQYF.